These 17 T cell receptor beta chains were all obtained from the same sample, sequenced in a study of T cells in Graves' hyperthyroidism and ophthalmopathy. TCR beta CDR3 regions were amplified from RNA transcripts. A set of HTBI primers served as the primers for a first-round RT-PCR of the TCR CDR3. TCRdb called the multiplex PCR reads again in MiXCR, with one record for every CDR3 protein. The sample yields about 400,000 distinct CDR3 sequences, 15% seen once. Sequenced material: blood. Every receptor here comes from a woman in her sixties or seventies with Graves' ophthalmopathy.

This clonotype appeared many times. The V and J genes are TRBV28 and TRBJ2-5, with TRBD2 matching 8 bases. Per germline, CDR1 MDHEN and CDR2 SYDVKM. V trimming: 5 bases; J trimming: 5 bases; junction bases outside the gene matches: 7. The CDR3 sequence is 14 residues long. DNA of the CDR3: TGTGCCAGCAGTACGAGAGCGGGAGAGGAGACCCAGTACTTC. Its protein product is CASSTRAGEETQYF.

This clonotype came up a few times. This chain links TRBV2 with TRBJ2-2; D is perhaps TRBD1 (6 bases). Germline lookup yields CDR1 SNHLY and CDR2 FYNNEI. The CDR3 runs to 14 residues. V lost 6 bases and J lost 2, with 10 bases in between. Written as DNA, the CDR3 is TGTGCCAGCAGGACACAGGGAAACACCGGGGAGCTGTTTTTT. It translates to CASRTQGNTGELFF.

This clonotype has ten or more counts. The chain is built from TRBV4-1 and TRBJ2-7; 8 bases align to TRBD2. After removal of 0 bases from V and 6 bases from J, the junction contained 10 bases not matched to a gene. The CDR3 is 16 amino acids. The germline CDR1 and CDR2 sequences are MGHRA and YSYEKL. CDR3 nucleotides: TGCGCCAGCAGCCAAGAGCCTCCATCGGGGGGGTCCGAGCAGTACTTC. Protein: CASSQEPPSGGSEQYF.

This clonotype was seen many times. J is TRBJ2-3 and V is TRBV7-8, with D perhaps being TRBD1 or TRBD2 (5 bases each). V lost 10 bases and J 4 bases, leaving 24 bases between the germline ends. Germline assignment: CDR1 SGHVS and CDR2 FQNEAQ. The CDR3 has 16 amino acids. CDR3 amino acids: CATKFGVVGAADTQYF. CDR3 nucleotides: TGTGCCACGAAGTTCGGGGTCGTAGGGGCCGCAGATACGCAGTATTTT.

The sample holds a few counts of this clonotype. The J gene is TRBJ2-5, the V gene TRBV11-3; 15 bases align to TRBD2. Losses at the gene ends were 5 bases for V and 4 bases for J; bases not matched to a gene: 8. The CDR3 consists of 17 residues. Germline V gene sequence: CDR1 SGHNT, CDR2 YENEEA. CDR3 nucleotide sequence: TGTGCCAGCAGCGCTCGGACTAGCGGGAGGGCTGGAGAGACCCAGTACTTC. It encodes CASSARTSGRAGETQYF. Full variable domain (missing parts from reference TRBV11-3 and TRBJ2-5): EAGVVQSPRYKIIEKKQPVAFWCNPISGHNTLYWYLQNLGQGPELLIRYENEEAVDDSQLPKDRFSAERLKGVDSTLKIQPAELGDSAVYLCASSARTSGRAGETQYFGPGTRLLVL.

J is TRBJ2-7 and V is TRBV28; 10 bases fit TRBD1. Trimming at V came to 7 bases and at J to 5 bases, leaving 11 bases not matched to a gene. The CDR3 totals 15 residues. Looked up from germline, CDR1 is MDHEN and CDR2 is SYDVKM. The CDR3 nucleotides are TGTGCCAGCAATCATAATTCCGGGACAGGGGACGAGCAGTACTTC. Protein sequence: CASNHNSGTGDEQYF.

The CDR3 region is CSVAGTSGNNEQFF. The CDR3 nucleotides are TGCAGCGTCGCTGGGACTAGCGGGAACAATGAGCAGTTCTTC. This rearrangement joins TRBV29-1 to TRBJ2-1, with 13 bases identical to TRBD2. There are 14 residues in the CDR3. CDR1 is SQVTM, CDR2 ANQGSEA, per germline. J gave up 5 bases and V 6 bases, and 4 bases lay outside the gene matches.

This clonotype was counted at least ten times. This sequence joins TRBV5-5 and TRBJ1-5; D might be TRBD1 (5 bases). V dropped 3 bases and J dropped 3 bases, with 13 bases sitting between them. The germline V gene encodes CDR1 SGHKS and CDR2 YYEKEE (reference sequence). CDR3 length equals 15 residues. This CDR3 is CASSWGGGSNQPQHF. CDR3 in DNA: TGTGCCAGCAGCTGGGGGGGGGGATCCAATCAGCCCCAGCATTTT.

This clonotype was seen ten or more times. The V call is TRBV5-1, the J call TRBJ2-3; D is undetermined. Trimming took off 6 bases at V and 2 bases at J, with 13 bases between the two ends. This CDR3 is 14 amino acids long. The germline V gene has CDR1 SGHRS and CDR2 YFSETQ. CDR3 sequence reads: CASTSDSFTDTQYF. The DNA of the CDR3 is TGCGCCAGCACGAGCGACTCTTTCACAGATACGCAGTATTTT.

About this clonotype: A much bigger clone sits one base away, suggesting this may be a read error. Because it lacks the conserved phenylalanine or tryptophan at the end, this CDR3 is likely a read error. The chain is built from TRBV20-1 and TRBJ1-5; possibly TRBD1 for D (6 bases). V was shortened by 6 bases and J by 3 bases, with 18 bases between the two germline ends. CDR1 and CDR2 (germline): DFQATT, SNEGSKA (reference sequence). This CDR3 region has 15 residues. The CDR3 here is CSAPTTGNPNQPQHS. The CDR3 DNA is TGCAGTGCCCCCACGACAGGAAATCCCAATCAGCCCCAGCATTCT.

The sample holds many counts of this clonotype. V gene TRBV11-2 combines with J gene TRBJ2-7; D is unclear. Trimming left V 0 bases short and J 5 bases short, with 11 bases between. This CDR3 is 14 amino acids long. Germline V gene lookup returns CDR1 SGHAT and CDR2 FQNNGV. The DNA for the CDR3 is TGTGCCAGCAGCTTAGAGAGGCCGGGTCACGAGCAGTACTTC. Translation: CASSLERPGHEQYF.

J is TRBJ1-5 and V is TRBV20-1; 8 nucleotides align to TRBD1. The CDR3 consists of 13 residues. Germline V gene lookup returns CDR1 DFQATT and CDR2 SNEGSKA (reference sequence). V lost 6 bases to trimming and J lost 5 bases; unmatched junction nucleotides: 6. The CDR3 bases are TGCAGTGCCGGAGGACAGGGCCATCAGCCCCAGCATTTT. It is translated as CSAGGQGHQPQHF.

V usage is TRBV29-1 and J usage is TRBJ2-7; maybe TRBD1 (5 bases). Germline lookup yields CDR1 SQVTM and CDR2 ANQGSEA. This CDR3 is built from 13 residues. The V gene lost 2 bases and the J gene lost 2 bases, with 10 bases spanning the gap. CDR3: CSVEQGSPYEQYF. The CDR3 DNA is TGCAGCGTTGAACAGGGATCCCCCTACGAGCAGTACTTC.

This clonotype showed up many times. The genes are TRBV28 and TRBJ2-1, with TRBD1 identical over 9 bases. Germline lookup yields CDR1 MDHEN and CDR2 SYDVKM. V lost 6 bases, J lost 9 bases, and 9 bases stayed unmatched. The CDR3 has 14 residues. CDR3 protein: CASSTGTGQVEQFF. For the CDR3, the DNA is TGTGCCAGCAGCACCGGGACAGGGCAAGTTGAGCAGTTCTTC.

This chain uses TRBV7-6 with TRBJ2-2, with D possibly being TRBD1 or TRBD2 (6 bases each). The CDR3 spans 16 residues. Germline V CDR1 and CDR2: SGHVS, FNYEAQ. V was shortened by 4 bases and J by 6 bases, with 18 bases between the two germline ends. The CDR3 sequence: CASSSGAAEGAGELFF. CDR3 sequence (DNA): TGTGCCAGCAGCTCCGGGGCCGCGGAGGGGGCCGGGGAGCTGTTTTTT.

Comment on this clonotype: Sequence at one end of the junction differs from germline and may be a read error. The genes are TRBV28 and TRBJ2-3; possible D gene TRBD2, 8 bases. The CDR3 is made up of 18 amino acids. CDR1 MDHEN and CDR2 SYDVKM come from the germline V gene. The CDR3 reads CASRPAWGAREGTDMQYF. The CDR3 DNA follows: TGTGCCAGCAGGCCCGCGTGGGGGGCCCGGGAGGGGACAGATATGCAGTATTTT.

This clonotype was detected a few times. This chain joins TRBV20-1 and TRBJ1-4, with a weak D call TRBD1 (6 bases). Germline loops: CDR1 DFQATT, CDR2 SNEGSKA (reference sequence). The CDR3 contains 14 residues. Trimming shortened V by 3 bases and J by 8 bases, and 16 bases separated the two germline ends. The CDR3 protein is CSARWPRGGEKLFF. In DNA form, the CDR3 reads TGCAGTGCTAGGTGGCCCAGGGGAGGGGAAAAACTGTTTTTT.